The present T cell receptor (beta chain) was sequenced within a study of graft-versus-host responses after intestinal transplantation. Findings of the study overall: Allograft clonal ratios (graft-versus-host to host-versus-graft) were high in patients who had graft-donor T cell macrochimerism. Recipient marrow contained GvH clones, some of which appeared first in ileum or blood.

The V end lost 5 bases, the J end lost 3 bases, and 13 bases lay between the germline ends. This CDR3 is built from 13 residues. The V gene's germline CDR1 is GTSNPN and CDR2 SVGIG (reference sequence). Repertoires were generated with immunoSEQ multiplex PCR, while TCRdb's copy carries only in-frame clones and drops some. The table has roughly 38,000 clones, 90% to 95% seen once. Notes on this clone: Its antigen is unidentified.

The rearrangement links TRBV30 to TRBJ1-2; possible D gene TRBD1, 5 bases. This specimen consisted of PBMCs, obtained 16 days after intestinal transplant. The clonotype originates from a human patient who received an intestinal transplant, so some T cells may come from the graft donor. CDR3 in DNA: TGTGCCTGGCGCCATTTGGGGGACTATGGCTACACCTTC. It specifies CAWRHLGDYGYTF.